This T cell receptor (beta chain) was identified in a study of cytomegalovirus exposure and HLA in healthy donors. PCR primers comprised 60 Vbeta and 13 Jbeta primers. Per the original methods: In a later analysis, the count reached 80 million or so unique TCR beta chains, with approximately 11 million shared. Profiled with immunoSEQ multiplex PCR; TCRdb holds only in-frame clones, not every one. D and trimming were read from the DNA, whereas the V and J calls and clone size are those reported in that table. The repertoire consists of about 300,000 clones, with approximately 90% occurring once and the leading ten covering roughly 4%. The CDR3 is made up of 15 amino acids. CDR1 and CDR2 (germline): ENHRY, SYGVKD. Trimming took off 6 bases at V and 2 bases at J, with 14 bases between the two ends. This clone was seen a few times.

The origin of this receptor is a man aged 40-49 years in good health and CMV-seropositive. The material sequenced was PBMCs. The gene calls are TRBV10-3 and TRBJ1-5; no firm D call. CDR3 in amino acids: CAISWTGDGNQPQHF. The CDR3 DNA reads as TGTGCCATCAGCTGGACGGGAGATGGCAATCAGCCCCAGCATTTT.